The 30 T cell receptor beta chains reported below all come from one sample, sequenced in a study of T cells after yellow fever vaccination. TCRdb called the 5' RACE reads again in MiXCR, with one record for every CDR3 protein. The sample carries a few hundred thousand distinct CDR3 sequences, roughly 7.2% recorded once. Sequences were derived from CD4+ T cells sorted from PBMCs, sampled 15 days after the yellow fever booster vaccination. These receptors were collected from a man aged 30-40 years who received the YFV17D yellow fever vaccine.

The CDR3 region is CSARTQLWEQYF. In DNA form, the CDR3 reads TGCAGTGCTAGAACCCAGCTCTGGGAGCAGTACTTC. V is TRBV20-1 and J is TRBJ2-7; D uncertain. The CDR3 totals 12 residues. CDR1 is DFQATT, CDR2 SNEGSKA, per germline (reference sequence). V lost 2 bases and J lost 7, with 12 bases in between.

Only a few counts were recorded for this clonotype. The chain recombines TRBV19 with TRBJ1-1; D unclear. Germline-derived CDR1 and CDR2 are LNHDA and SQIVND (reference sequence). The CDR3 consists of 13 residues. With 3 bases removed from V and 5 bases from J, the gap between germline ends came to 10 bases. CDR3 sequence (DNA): TGTGCCAGTAGTATGAAGGGAAGTACTGAAGCTTTCTTT. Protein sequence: CASSMKGSTEAFF.

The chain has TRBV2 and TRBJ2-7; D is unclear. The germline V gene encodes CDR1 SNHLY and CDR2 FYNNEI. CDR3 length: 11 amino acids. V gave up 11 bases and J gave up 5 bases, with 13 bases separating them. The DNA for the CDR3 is TGTGCCGCCCTGATGGGCGACGAGCAGTACTTC. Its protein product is CAALMGDEQYF.

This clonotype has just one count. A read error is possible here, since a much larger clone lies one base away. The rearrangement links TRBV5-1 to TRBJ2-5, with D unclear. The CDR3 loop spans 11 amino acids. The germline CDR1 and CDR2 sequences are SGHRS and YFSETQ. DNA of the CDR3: TGCGCCAGCAGCATCGAAGAGGCCCAGTACTTC. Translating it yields CASSIEEAQYF.

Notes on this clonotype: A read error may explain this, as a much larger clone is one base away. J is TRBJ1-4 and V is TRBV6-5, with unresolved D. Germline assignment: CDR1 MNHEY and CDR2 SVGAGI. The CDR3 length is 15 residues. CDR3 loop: CTSSYSSGTNEKLFF. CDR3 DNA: TGTACCAGCAGTTACTCGTCGGGAACTAATGAAAAACTGTTTTTT.

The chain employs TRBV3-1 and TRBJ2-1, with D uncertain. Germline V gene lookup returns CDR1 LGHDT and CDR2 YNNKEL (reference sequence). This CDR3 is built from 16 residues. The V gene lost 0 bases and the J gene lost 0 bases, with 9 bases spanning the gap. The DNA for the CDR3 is TGTGCCAGCAGCCAAGACGCGACTCCCTCCTACAATGAGCAGTTCTTC. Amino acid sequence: CASSQDATPSYNEQFF.

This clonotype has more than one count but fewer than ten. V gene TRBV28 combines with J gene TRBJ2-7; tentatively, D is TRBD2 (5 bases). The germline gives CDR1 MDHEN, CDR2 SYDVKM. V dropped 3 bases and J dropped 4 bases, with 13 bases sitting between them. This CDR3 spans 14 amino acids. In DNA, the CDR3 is TGTGCCAGCAGTTTGGCCGGGATAGTGTACGAGCAGTACTTC. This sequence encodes CASSLAGIVYEQYF.

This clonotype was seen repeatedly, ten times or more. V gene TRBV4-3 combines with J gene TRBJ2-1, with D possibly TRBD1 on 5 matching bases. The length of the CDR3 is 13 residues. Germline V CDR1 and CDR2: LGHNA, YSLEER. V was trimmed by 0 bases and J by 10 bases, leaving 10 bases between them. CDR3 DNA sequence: TGCGCCAGCAGCCAAGATTTGACAGTCGAGCAGTTCTTC. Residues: CASSQDLTVEQFF.

The CDR3: CASRRTGRTQETQYF. The CDR3 nucleotides read TGCGCCAGCAGGAGAACGGGCAGAACGCAAGAGACCCAGTACTTC. This chain joins TRBV5-1 and TRBJ2-5; no firm D call. CDR3 size: 15 residues. Between the trimmed V and J ends, which lost 5 bases and 2 bases, there was a span of 16 bases. CDR1 SGHRS and CDR2 YFSETQ come from the germline V gene.

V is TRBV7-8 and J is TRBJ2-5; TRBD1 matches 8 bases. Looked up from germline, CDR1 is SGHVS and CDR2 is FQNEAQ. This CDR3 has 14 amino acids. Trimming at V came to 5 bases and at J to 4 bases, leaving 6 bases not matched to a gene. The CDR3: CASSPRTGPETQYF. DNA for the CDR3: TGTGCCAGCAGCCCCCGGACAGGGCCAGAGACCCAGTACTTC.

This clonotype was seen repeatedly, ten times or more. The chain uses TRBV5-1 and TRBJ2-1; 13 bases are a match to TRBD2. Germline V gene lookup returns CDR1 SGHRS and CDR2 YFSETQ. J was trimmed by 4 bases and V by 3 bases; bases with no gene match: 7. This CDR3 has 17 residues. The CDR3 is CASSWGLAGRIYNEQFF. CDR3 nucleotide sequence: TGCGCCAGCAGCTGGGGACTAGCGGGAAGGATTTACAATGAGCAGTTCTTC.

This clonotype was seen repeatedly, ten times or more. The CDR3 sequence is CASSLRREDTDTQYF. For the CDR3, the DNA is TGTGCCAGCAGCTTAAGGCGGGAGGACACAGATACGCAGTATTTT. The genes are TRBV7-3 and TRBJ2-3, with 8 bases fitting TRBD2. V trimming: 1 base; J trimming: 2 bases; junction bases outside the gene matches: 2. Germline V gives CDR1 SGHTA, CDR2 FQGTGA. The CDR3 has 15 amino acids.

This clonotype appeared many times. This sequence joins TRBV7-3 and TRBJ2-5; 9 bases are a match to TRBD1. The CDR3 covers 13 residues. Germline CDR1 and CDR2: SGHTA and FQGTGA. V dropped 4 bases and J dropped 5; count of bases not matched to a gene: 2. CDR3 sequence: CASSYGTGETQYF. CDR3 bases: TGTGCCAGCAGCTACGGGACAGGGGAGACCCAGTACTTC.

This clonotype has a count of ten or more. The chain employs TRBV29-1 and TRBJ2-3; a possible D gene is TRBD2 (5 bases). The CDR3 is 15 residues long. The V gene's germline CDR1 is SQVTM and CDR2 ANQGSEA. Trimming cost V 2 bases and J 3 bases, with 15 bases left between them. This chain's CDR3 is CSVEPTRGGTDTQYF. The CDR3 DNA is TGCAGCGTTGAACCAACCCGCGGCGGGACAGATACGCAGTATTTT.

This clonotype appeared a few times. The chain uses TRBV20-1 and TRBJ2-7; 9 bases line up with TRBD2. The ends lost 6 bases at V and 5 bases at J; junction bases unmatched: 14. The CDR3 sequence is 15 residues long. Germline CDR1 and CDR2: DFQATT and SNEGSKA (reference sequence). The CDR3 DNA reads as TGCAGTGCCCAAGTTCGTAGCGGGAGTTCCAACGAGCAGTACTTC. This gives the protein CSAQVRSGSSNEQYF.

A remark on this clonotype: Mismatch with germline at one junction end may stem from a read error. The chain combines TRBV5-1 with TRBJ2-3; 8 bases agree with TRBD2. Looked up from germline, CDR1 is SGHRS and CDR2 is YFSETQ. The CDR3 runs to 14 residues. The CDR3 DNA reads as TGCGCCAGCAGCTGGGGACTAGATCCAGATACGCTGTATTTT. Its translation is CASSWGLDPDTLYF.

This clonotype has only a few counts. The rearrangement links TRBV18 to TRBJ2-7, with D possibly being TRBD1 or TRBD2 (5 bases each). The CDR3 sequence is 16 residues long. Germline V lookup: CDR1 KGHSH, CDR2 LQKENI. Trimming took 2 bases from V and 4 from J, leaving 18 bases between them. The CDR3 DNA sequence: TGTGCCAGCTCACCAGGGGACGGGCTAGGTTCGTACGAGCAGTACTTC. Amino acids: CASSPGDGLGSYEQYF.

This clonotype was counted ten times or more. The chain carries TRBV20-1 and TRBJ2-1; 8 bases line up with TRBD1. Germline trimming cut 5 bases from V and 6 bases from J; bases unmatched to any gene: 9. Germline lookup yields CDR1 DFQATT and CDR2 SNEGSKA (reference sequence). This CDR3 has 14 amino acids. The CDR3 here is CSARAGTGTNEQFF. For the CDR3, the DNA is TGCAGTGCTCGTGCCGGGACAGGTACCAATGAGCAGTTCTTC.

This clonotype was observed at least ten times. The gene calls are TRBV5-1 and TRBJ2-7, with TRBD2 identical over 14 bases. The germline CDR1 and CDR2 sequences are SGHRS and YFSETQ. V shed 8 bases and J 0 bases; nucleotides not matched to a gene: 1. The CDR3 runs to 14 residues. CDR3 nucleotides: TGCGCCAGTGGGACTAGCGGGAGCTCCTACGAGCAGTACTTC. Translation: CASGTSGSSYEQYF.

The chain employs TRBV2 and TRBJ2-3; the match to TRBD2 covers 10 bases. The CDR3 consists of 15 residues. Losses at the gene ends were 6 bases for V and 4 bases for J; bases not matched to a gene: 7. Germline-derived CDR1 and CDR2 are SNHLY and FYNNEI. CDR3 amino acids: CASRSSGRAPDTQYF. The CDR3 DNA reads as TGTGCCAGCAGGTCGAGCGGGAGGGCCCCAGATACGCAGTATTTT.

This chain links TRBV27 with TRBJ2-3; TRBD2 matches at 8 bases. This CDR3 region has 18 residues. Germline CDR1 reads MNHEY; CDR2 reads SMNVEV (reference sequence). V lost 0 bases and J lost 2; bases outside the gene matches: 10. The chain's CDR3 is CASSLSPRLAGYTDTQYF. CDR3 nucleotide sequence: TGTGCCAGCAGTTTATCCCCCCGGCTAGCGGGTTACACAGATACGCAGTATTTT.

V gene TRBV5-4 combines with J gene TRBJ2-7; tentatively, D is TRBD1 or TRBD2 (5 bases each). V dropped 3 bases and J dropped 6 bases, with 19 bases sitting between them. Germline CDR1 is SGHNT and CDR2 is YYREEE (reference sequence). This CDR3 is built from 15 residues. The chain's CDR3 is CASSSVYGQRGEQYF. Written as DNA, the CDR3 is TGTGCCAGCAGCTCTGTTTACGGACAACGGGGCGAGCAGTACTTC.

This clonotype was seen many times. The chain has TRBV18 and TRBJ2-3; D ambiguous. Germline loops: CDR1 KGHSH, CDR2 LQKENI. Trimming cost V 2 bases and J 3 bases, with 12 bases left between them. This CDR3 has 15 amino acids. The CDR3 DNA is TGTGCCAGCTCACCAGAGCACCTTGGAACAGATACGCAGTATTTT. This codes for CASSPEHLGTDTQYF.

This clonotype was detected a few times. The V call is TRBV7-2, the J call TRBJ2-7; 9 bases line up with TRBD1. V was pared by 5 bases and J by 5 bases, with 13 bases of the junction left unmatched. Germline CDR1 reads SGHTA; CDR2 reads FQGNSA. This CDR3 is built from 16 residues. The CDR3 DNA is TGTGCCAGCAGCAGATCGCCGGGACAGGGTAACCACGAGCAGTACTTC. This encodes CASSRSPGQGNHEQYF.

CDR3 loop: CASSTPGLAGRGKNIQYF. The CDR3 DNA follows: TGTGCCAGCAGCACCCCGGGACTAGCGGGACGGGGCAAAAACATTCAGTACTTC. The chain uses TRBV5-6 and TRBJ2-4, with TRBD2 matching 13 bases. Germline V CDR1 and CDR2: SGHDT, YYEEEE. V was clipped by 4 bases and J by 3 bases; unmatched bases: 10. The length of the CDR3 is 18 residues.

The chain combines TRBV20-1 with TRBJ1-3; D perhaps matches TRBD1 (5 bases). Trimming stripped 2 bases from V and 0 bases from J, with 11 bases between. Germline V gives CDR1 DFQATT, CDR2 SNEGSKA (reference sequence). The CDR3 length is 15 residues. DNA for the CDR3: TGCAGTGCTAGAATAGGGGCGGGCTCTGGAAACACCATATATTTT. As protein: CSARIGAGSGNTIYF.

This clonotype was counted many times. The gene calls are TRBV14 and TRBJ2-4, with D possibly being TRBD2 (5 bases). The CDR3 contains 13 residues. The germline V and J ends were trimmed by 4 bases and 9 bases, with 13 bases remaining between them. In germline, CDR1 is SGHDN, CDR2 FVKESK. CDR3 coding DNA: TGTGCCAGCAGCCCGGGCCCTCGGGGCATTCAGTACTTC. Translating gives CASSPGPRGIQYF.

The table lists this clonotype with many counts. This CDR3 reads CASSPGGSSYNEQFF. As DNA, the CDR3 is TGTGCCAGCTCACCCGGCGGTAGCTCCTACAATGAGCAGTTCTTC. The chain joins TRBV18 to TRBJ2-1; D is uncertain. CDR3 length: 15 amino acids. Germline loops: CDR1 KGHSH, CDR2 LQKENI. Trimming shortened V by 3 bases and J by 0 bases, and 9 bases separated the two germline ends.

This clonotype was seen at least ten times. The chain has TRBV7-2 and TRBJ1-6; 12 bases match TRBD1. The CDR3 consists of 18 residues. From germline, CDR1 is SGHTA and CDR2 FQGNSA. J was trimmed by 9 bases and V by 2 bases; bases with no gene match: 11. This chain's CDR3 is CASSLRWLGTGGSSPLHF. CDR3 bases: TGTGCCAGCAGCTTACGGTGGTTGGGGACAGGGGGCAGTTCACCCCTCCACTTT.

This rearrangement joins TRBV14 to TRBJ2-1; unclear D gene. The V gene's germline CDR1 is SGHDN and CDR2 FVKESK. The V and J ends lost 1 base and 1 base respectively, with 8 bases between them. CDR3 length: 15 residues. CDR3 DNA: TGTGCCAGCAGCCAAGTTGGGCCGTCCTACAATGAGCAGTTCTTC. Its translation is CASSQVGPSYNEQFF.